These 5 T cell receptor beta chains originate from one sample sequenced in a study of early T cells in non-severe SARS-CoV-2 infection. TCRdb analysed the 5' RACE reads with MiXCR anew, one entry per CDR3 protein. The profile shows under 45,000 distinct CDR3 sequences, around 8% of them singletons. Sequencing was performed on whole blood, taken at baseline. Every receptor here comes from an adult who was a healthcare worker with PCR-confirmed SARS-CoV-2 infection or an uninfected control (not recorded which).

This clonotype was found many times. The gene calls are TRBV12-3 or TRBV12-4 and TRBJ1-2; maybe TRBD1 (5 bases). The CDR3 loop spans 14 amino acids. V lost 4 bases to trimming and J lost 2 bases, with 11 bases between them. The DNA for the CDR3 is TGTGCCAGCAGTTCAACCGGGACCAACTATGGCTACACCTTC. It codes for CASSSTGTNYGYTF.

This clonotype was seen many times. The chain employs TRBV25-1 and TRBJ1-2; no clear D gene. The length of the CDR3 is 14 residues. Germline loops: CDR1 MGHDK, CDR2 SYGVNS. Trimming stripped 6 bases from V and 3 bases from J, with 14 bases between. As DNA, the CDR3 is TGTGCCAGCAGCACTTTAGACGGATACTATGGCTACACCTTC. Its translation: CASSTLDGYYGYTF.

In its sample, this clonotype was seen a few times. The chain is built from TRBV11-2 and TRBJ2-7, with D uncertain. The CDR3 is made up of 16 amino acids. Germline CDR1 reads SGHAT; CDR2 reads FQNNGV. Trimming took 5 bases from V and 0 from J, leaving 17 bases between them. In DNA, the CDR3 is TGTGCCAGCAGCCCAAATATCGGTCTGAGCTCCTACGAGCAGTACTTC. This gives the protein CASSPNIGLSSYEQYF.

The J gene is TRBJ1-1, the V gene TRBV5-1; D not resolved. Germline V gene data show CDR1 as SGHRS and CDR2 as YFSETQ. The germline V and J ends were trimmed by 4 bases and 1 base, with 8 bases remaining between them. The CDR3 has 13 residues. The CDR3 protein is CASSPERNTEAFF. Here the CDR3 DNA reads TGCGCCAGCAGCCCGGAAAGGAACACTGAAGCTTTCTTT. Based on the CDR3 plus reference TRBV5-1 and TRBJ1-1, the full variable domain is KAGVTQTPRYLIKTRGQQVTLSCSPISGHRSVSWYQQTPGQGLQFLFEYFSETQRNKGNFPGRFSGRQFSNSRSEMNVSTLELGDSALYLCASSPERNTEAFFGQGTRLTVV.

The chain combines TRBV30 with TRBJ1-3, with a tentative D call TRBD1 (6 bases). Trimming took off 0 bases at V and 3 bases at J, with 12 bases between the two ends. From germline, CDR1 is GTSNPN and CDR2 SVGIG (reference sequence). This CDR3 contains 15 residues. The CDR3: CAWSVGRQVGNTIYF. CDR3 nucleotide sequence: TGTGCCTGGAGTGTGGGACGACAGGTTGGAAACACCATATATTTT.